A selection of T cell receptor beta chains follows, all from one sample in a study of blood T cells in healthy people across ages. TCRdb recomputed calls from the 5' RACE reads with MiXCR, one row per CDR3 protein. The sample holds around 1,000,000 distinct CDR3 sequences, under 30% seen once. The sample was also linked to a second study, of T cells of mothers and their children.

The specimen was blood. The receptors stem from a girl aged 2-10 years in good health. CDR3s include the opening cysteine and the closing phenylalanine or tryptophan. Fields, in order: J gene, V gene, clone size, D gene, CDR3 DNA, CDR3 protein. The D gene is left open where the match is weak. For some rows the clone size is stated as once, few or many, or as a class when expanded; others skip it.

j_gene: TRBJ2-3; v_gene: TRBV29-1; abundance: -; d_gene: TRBD1; CDR3nt: TGCAGCGTTGCAGGGACAGTCACAGATACGCAGTATTTT; CDR3aa: CSVAGTVTDTQYF
j_gene: TRBJ2-7; v_gene: TRBV27; abundance: -; d_gene: TRBD2; CDR3nt: TGTGCCAGCAGCCCTAGGGACTATAACTCCTACGAGCAGTACTTC; CDR3aa: CASSPRDYNSYEQYF
j_gene: TRBJ2-7; v_gene: TRBV5-1; abundance: -; d_gene: TRBD2; CDR3nt: TGCGCCAGCAGCCAGATAGCGGGAGGCCCGGACGAGCAGTACTTC; CDR3aa: CASSQIAGGPDEQYF
j_gene: TRBJ1-2; v_gene: TRBV13; abundance: -; d_gene: -; CDR3nt: TGTGCCAGCAGCGCCAGGGAGGACTATGGCTACACCTTC; CDR3aa: CASSAREDYGYTF
j_gene: TRBJ2-3; v_gene: TRBV20-1; abundance: -; d_gene: -; CDR3nt: TGCAGTGCTAGTTACACAGATACGCAGTATTTT; CDR3aa: CSASYTDTQYF
j_gene: TRBJ1-2; v_gene: TRBV25-1; abundance: -; d_gene: -; CDR3nt: TGTGCCAGCAGTCCTTGGGGTGGGAACTATGGCTACACCTTC; CDR3aa: CASSPWGGNYGYTF
j_gene: TRBJ2-1; v_gene: TRBV18; abundance: few; d_gene: TRBD2; CDR3nt: TGTGCCAGCTCACCAACTAGCGGGGGGGCCAACGAGCAGTTCTTC; CDR3aa: CASSPTSGGANEQFF
j_gene: TRBJ2-7; v_gene: TRBV7-9; abundance: few; d_gene: -; CDR3nt: TGTGCCAGCACTCCTAGCATTCCCTACGAGCAGTACTTC; CDR3aa: CASTPSIPYEQYF
j_gene: TRBJ1-5; v_gene: TRBV4-3; abundance: -; d_gene: TRBD1; CDR3nt: TGCGCCAGCAGCCAAGGGACAGGAAGTTATCAGCCCCAGCATTTT; CDR3aa: CASSQGTGSYQPQHF
j_gene: TRBJ2-7; v_gene: TRBV7-2; abundance: few; d_gene: -; CDR3nt: TGTGCCAGCAGCTTATTCCGGGGGCGCGCCTACGAGCAGTACTTC; CDR3aa: CASSLFRGRAYEQYF
j_gene: TRBJ2-1; v_gene: TRBV7-8; abundance: -; d_gene: TRBD2; CDR3nt: TGTGCCAGCAGCTTTACACCGGGACTAGCGTACCACAATGAGCAGTTCTTC; CDR3aa: CASSFTPGLAYHNEQFF
j_gene: TRBJ2-1; v_gene: TRBV29-1; abundance: few; d_gene: TRBD1; CDR3nt: TGCAGCGCCGAGGACAGGGGTGGGAATGAGCAGTTCTTC; CDR3aa: CSAEDRGGNEQFF
j_gene: TRBJ2-1; v_gene: TRBV5-1; abundance: -; d_gene: -; CDR3nt: TGCGCCAGCAGCCGGGAAAGCTCCTACAATGAGCAGTTCTTC; CDR3aa: CASSRESSYNEQFF
j_gene: TRBJ2-7; v_gene: TRBV6-2/TRBV6-3; abundance: -; d_gene: TRBD1; CDR3nt: TGTGCCAGCAGAAGTGGACAACGGGACAGGGGGTCCTACGAGCAGTACTTC; CDR3aa: CASRSGQRDRGSYEQYF
j_gene: TRBJ1-6; v_gene: TRBV7-2; abundance: -; d_gene: -; CDR3nt: TGTGCCAGCAGCAGGTGGGCAGGGGCCAGCTCCTATAATTCACCCCTCCACTTT; CDR3aa: CASSRWAGASSYNSPLHF
j_gene: TRBJ1-1; v_gene: TRBV29-1; abundance: -; d_gene: -; CDR3nt: TGCAGCGTTGAAGGGGGCAGCTCGAACACTGAAGCTTTCTTT; CDR3aa: CSVEGGSSNTEAFF
j_gene: TRBJ2-1; v_gene: TRBV3-1; abundance: few; d_gene: TRBD2; CDR3nt: TGTGCCAGCAGCCAAGCCCCAGCGGGAGGGGGTGAGTTCTTC; CDR3aa: CASSQAPAGGGEFF
j_gene: TRBJ2-7; v_gene: TRBV29-1; abundance: -; d_gene: -; CDR3nt: TGCAGCGTTGAAGGGGACGGATCGCGCGAGCAGTACTTC; CDR3aa: CSVEGDGSREQYF
j_gene: TRBJ2-5; v_gene: TRBV4-1; abundance: -; d_gene: -; CDR3nt: TGCGCCAGCAGCCAAACTCACGAAGAGACCCAGTACTTC; CDR3aa: CASSQTHEETQYF
j_gene: TRBJ1-1; v_gene: TRBV4-1; abundance: few; d_gene: -; CDR3nt: TGCGCCAGCAGCCAAGTCTTCCCGAACACTGAAGCTTTCTTT; CDR3aa: CASSQVFPNTEAFF
j_gene: TRBJ2-5; v_gene: TRBV7-6; abundance: few; d_gene: -; CDR3nt: TGTGCCAGCAGCGAAACAGGGTACCAAGAGACCCAGTACTTC; CDR3aa: CASSETGYQETQYF
j_gene: TRBJ2-1; v_gene: TRBV28; abundance: -; d_gene: TRBD2; CDR3nt: TGTGCCAGCAGTCCTAGCGGGAGAACCTACAATGAGCAGTTCTTC; CDR3aa: CASSPSGRTYNEQFF
j_gene: TRBJ1-2; v_gene: TRBV3-1; abundance: -; d_gene: -; CDR3nt: TGTGCCAGCATGGGGTTGTGGGGCTACACCTTC; CDR3aa: CASMGLWGYTF
j_gene: TRBJ2-5; v_gene: TRBV29-1; abundance: few; d_gene: -; CDR3nt: TGCAGCGTTGAAGGAGGCACGGGAGCAGAGACCCAGTACTTC; CDR3aa: CSVEGGTGAETQYF
j_gene: TRBJ2-3; v_gene: TRBV5-6; abundance: -; d_gene: -; CDR3nt: TGTGCCAGCAGCCTCCCAGCGGCCGATACGCAGTATTTT; CDR3aa: CASSLPAADTQYF
j_gene: TRBJ1-4; v_gene: TRBV3-1; abundance: few; d_gene: TRBD1; CDR3nt: TGTGCCAGCAGCCAGCCAGGGGGAATTGAAAAACTGTTTTTT; CDR3aa: CASSQPGGIEKLFF
j_gene: TRBJ2-6; v_gene: TRBV12-3/TRBV12-4; abundance: few; d_gene: -; CDR3nt: TGTGCCAGCAGTTTAAAGCTCCACTCTGGGGCCAACGTCCTGACTTTC; CDR3aa: CASSLKLHSGANVLTF
j_gene: TRBJ2-7; v_gene: TRBV20-1; abundance: few; d_gene: -; CDR3nt: TGCAGTGCTATCCCGGGGGCATATTACGAGCAGTACTTC; CDR3aa: CSAIPGAYYEQYF
j_gene: TRBJ2-5; v_gene: TRBV14; abundance: few; d_gene: -; CDR3nt: TGTGCCAGCAGCCAAGAAATTTTAGCGACGGAGACCCAGTACTTC; CDR3aa: CASSQEILATETQYF
j_gene: TRBJ1-1; v_gene: TRBV12-3/TRBV12-4; abundance: few; d_gene: TRBD1; CDR3nt: TGTGCCAGCAGTTTAAATACAGGGGGCCTCTCTGAAGCTTTCTTT; CDR3aa: CASSLNTGGLSEAFF
j_gene: TRBJ2-7; v_gene: TRBV12-3/TRBV12-4; abundance: -; d_gene: TRBD2; CDR3nt: TGTGCCAGCACTCAGGGACTAGGTGTTCCCGAGCAGTACTTC; CDR3aa: CASTQGLGVPEQYF
j_gene: TRBJ2-7; v_gene: TRBV11-2; abundance: -; d_gene: TRBD1; CDR3nt: TGTGCCAGCAGCTCTCTCCGGGACAGATCCTACGAGCAGTACTTC; CDR3aa: CASSSLRDRSYEQYF